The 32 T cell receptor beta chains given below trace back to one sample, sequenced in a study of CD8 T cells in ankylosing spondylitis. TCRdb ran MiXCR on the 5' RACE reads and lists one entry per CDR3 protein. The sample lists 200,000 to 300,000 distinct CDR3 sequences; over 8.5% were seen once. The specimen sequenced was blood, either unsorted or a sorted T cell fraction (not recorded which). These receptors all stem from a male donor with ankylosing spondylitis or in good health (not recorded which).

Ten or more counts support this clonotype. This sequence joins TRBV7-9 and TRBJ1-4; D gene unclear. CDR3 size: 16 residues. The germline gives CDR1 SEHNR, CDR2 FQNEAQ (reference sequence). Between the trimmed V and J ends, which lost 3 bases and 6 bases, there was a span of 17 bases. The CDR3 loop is CASSLREGPLDEKLFF. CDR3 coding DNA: TGTGCCAGCAGCTTGAGGGAGGGCCCGTTGGATGAAAAACTGTTTTTT.

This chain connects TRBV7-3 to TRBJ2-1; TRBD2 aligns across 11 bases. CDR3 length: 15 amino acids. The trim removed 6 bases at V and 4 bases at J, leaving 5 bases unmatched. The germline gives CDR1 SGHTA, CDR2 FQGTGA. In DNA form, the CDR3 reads TGTGCCAGCAGTCCGACTAGCGGGGAGTACAATGAGCAGTTCTTC. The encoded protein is CASSPTSGEYNEQFF. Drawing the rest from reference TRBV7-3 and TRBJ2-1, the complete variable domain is GAGVSQTPSNKVTEKGKYVELRCDPISGHTALYWYRQSLGQGPEFLIYFQGTGAADDSGLPNDRFFAVRPEGSVSTLKIQRTERGDSAVYLCASSPTSGEYNEQFFGPGTRLTVL.

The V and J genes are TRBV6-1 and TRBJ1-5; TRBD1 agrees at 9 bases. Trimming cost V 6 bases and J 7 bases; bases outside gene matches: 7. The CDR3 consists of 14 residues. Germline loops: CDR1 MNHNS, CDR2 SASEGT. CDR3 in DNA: TGTGCCAGCAGCGTTACAGGGGGCGACCAGCCCCAGCATTTT. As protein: CASSVTGGDQPQHF.

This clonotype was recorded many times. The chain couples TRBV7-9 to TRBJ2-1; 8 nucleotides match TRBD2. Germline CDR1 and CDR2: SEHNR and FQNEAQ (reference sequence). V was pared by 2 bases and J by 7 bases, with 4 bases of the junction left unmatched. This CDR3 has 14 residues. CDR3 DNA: TGTGCCAGCAGCTTATCGTCTAGCGGGAATGAGCAGTTCTTC. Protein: CASSLSSSGNEQFF.

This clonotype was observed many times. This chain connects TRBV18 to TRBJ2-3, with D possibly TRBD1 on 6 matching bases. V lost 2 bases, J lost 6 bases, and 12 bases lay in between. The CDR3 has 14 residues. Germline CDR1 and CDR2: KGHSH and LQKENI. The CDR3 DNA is TGTGCCAGCTCACCAGTCCCTAGGGGGGATACGCAGTATTTT. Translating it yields CASSPVPRGDTQYF.

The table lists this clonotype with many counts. Here the CDR3 DNA reads TGCAGTGCTAGAGATGTAGCGGGGGGGTACAATGAGCAGTTCTTC. It specifies CSARDVAGGYNEQFF. The chain links TRBV20-1 to TRBJ2-1; 11 bases fit TRBD2. The ends lost 0 bases at V and 4 bases at J; junction bases unmatched: 2. Per germline, CDR1 DFQATT and CDR2 SNEGSKA (reference sequence). The length of the CDR3 is 15 residues.

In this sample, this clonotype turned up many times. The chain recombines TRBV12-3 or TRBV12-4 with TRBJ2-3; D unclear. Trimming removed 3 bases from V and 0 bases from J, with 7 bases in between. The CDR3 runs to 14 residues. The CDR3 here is CASSFSDSTDTQYF. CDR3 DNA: TGTGCCAGCAGTTTTAGTGATAGCACAGATACGCAGTATTTT.

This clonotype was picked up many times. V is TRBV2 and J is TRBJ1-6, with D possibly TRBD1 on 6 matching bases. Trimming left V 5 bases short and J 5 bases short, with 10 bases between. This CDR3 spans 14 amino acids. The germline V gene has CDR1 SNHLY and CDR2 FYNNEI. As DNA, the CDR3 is TGTGCCAGCAGTTTACAGGGAGATAATTCACCCCTCCACTTT. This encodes CASSLQGDNSPLHF.

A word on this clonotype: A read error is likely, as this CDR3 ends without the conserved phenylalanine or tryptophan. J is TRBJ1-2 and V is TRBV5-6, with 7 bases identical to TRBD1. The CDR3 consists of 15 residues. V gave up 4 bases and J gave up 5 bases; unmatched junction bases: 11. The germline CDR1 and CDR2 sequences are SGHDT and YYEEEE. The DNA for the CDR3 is TGTGCCAGCAGCCCACGAAATAGACAGGGTTATGGCTACACCTCC. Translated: CASSPRNRQGYGYTS.

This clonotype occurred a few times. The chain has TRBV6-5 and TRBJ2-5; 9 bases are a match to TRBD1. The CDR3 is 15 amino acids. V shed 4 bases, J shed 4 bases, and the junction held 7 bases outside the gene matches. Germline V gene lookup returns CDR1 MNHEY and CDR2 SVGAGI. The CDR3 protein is CASSSRQGVRETQYF. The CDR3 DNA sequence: TGTGCCAGCAGTTCGCGACAGGGGGTACGAGAGACCCAGTACTTC.

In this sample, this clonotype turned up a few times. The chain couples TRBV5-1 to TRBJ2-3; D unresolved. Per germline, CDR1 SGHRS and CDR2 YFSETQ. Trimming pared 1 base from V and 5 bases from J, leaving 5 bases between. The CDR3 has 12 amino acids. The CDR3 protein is CASSLNLDTQYF. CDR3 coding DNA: TGCGCCAGCAGCTTGAATTTAGATACGCAGTATTTT.

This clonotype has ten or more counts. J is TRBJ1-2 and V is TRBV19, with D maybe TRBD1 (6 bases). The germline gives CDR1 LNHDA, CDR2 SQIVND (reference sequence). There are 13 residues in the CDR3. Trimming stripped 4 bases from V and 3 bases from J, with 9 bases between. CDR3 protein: CASSTGQYYGYTF. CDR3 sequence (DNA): TGTGCCAGTAGTACCGGACAGTACTATGGCTACACCTTC.

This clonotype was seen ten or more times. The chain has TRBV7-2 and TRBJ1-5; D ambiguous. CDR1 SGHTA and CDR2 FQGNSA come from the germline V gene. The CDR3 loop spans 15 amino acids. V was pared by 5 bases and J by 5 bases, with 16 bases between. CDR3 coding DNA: TGTGCCAGCAGCCCTAGGAGCGGAGGATATCAGCCCCAGCATTTT. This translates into CASSPRSGGYQPQHF.

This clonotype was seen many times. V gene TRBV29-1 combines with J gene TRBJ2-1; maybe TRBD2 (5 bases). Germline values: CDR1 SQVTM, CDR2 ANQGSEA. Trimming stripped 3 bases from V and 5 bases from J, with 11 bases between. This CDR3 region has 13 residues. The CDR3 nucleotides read TGCAGCGTTGACGAGGAGAGGGACAATGAGCAGTTCTTC. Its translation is CSVDEERDNEQFF.

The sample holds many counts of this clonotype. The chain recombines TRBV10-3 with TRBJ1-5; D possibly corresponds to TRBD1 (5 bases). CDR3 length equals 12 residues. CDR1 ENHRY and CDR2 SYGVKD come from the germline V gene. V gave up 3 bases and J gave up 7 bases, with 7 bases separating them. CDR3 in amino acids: CAISEGVQPQHF. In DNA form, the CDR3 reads TGTGCCATCAGTGAAGGGGTCCAGCCCCAGCATTTT.

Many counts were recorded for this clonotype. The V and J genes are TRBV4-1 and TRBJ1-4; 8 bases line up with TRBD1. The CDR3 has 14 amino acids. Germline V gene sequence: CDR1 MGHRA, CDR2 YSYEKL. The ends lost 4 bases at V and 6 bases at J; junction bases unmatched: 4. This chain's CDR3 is CASSRTGGYEKLFF. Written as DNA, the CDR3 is TGCGCCAGCAGCCGAACAGGGGGGTATGAAAAACTGTTTTTT.

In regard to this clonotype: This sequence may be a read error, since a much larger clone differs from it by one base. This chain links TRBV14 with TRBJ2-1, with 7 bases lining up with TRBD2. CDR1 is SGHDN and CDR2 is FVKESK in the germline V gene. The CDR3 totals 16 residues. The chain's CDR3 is CTSSQTISGAYNEQFF. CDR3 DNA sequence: TGTACCAGCAGCCAAACCATAAGCGGGGCCTACAATGAGCAGTTCTTC.

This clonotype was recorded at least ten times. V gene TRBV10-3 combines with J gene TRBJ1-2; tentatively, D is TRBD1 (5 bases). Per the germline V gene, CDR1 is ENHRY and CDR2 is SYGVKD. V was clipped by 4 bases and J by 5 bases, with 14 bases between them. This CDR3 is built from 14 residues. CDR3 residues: CAISGDVWVYGYTF. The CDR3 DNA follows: TGTGCCATCAGTGGGGACGTTTGGGTTTATGGCTACACCTTC.

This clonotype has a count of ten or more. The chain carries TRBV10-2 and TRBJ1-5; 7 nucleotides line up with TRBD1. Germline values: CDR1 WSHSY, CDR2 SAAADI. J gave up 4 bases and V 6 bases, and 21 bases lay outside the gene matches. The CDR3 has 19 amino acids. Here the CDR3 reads CASRPGGSRGGDQNQPQHF. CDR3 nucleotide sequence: TGCGCCAGCAGGCCAGGGGGTTCACGCGGGGGGGACCAAAATCAGCCCCAGCATTTT.

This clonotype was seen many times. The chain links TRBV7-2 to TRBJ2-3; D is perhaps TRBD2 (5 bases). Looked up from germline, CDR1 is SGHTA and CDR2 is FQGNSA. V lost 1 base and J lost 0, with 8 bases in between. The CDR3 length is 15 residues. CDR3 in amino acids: CASSLEAGSTDTQYF. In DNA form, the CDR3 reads TGTGCCAGCAGCTTAGAGGCGGGTAGCACAGATACGCAGTATTTT.

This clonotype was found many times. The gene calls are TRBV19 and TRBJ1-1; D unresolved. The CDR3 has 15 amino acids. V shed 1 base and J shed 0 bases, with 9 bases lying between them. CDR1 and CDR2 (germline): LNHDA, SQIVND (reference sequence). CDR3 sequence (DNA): TGTGCCAGTAGTATAGGAGACACCTTGAACACTGAAGCTTTCTTT. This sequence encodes CASSIGDTLNTEAFF.

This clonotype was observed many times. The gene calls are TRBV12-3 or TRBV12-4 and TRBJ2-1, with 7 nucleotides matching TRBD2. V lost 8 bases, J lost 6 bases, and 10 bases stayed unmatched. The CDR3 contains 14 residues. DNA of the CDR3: TGTGCCAGCCTCGGACTAGGCCGGGGCAATGAGCAGTTCTTC. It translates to CASLGLGRGNEQFF.

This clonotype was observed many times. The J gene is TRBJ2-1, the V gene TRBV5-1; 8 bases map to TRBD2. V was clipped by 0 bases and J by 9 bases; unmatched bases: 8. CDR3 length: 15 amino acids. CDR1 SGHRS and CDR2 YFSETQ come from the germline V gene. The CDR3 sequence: CASSLGAGAIGEQFF. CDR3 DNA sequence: TGCGCCAGCAGCTTGGGAGCGGGAGCCATAGGTGAGCAGTTCTTC.

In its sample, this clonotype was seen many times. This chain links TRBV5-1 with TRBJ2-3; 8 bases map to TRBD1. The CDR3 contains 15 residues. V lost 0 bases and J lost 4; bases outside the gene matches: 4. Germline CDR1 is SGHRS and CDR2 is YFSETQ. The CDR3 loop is CASSLDRGDSDTQYF. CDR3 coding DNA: TGCGCCAGCAGCTTGGACAGGGGGGATTCAGATACGCAGTATTTT.

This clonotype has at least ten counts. The CDR3 DNA reads as TGTGCCAGCAGTTTACAGTACACCGGGGAGCTGTTTTTT. Its translation: CASSLQYTGELFF. This chain joins TRBV12-3 or TRBV12-4 and TRBJ2-2; no clear D gene. CDR3 length: 13 amino acids. The ends were cut back, 2 bases at V and 3 bases at J, with 4 bases in the middle.

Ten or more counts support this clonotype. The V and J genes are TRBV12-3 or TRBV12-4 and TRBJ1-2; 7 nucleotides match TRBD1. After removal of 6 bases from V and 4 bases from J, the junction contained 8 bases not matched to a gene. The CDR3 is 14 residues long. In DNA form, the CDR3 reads TGTGCCAGCAGACCCGGGACAGTGGGCTATGGCTACACCTTC. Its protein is CASRPGTVGYGYTF.

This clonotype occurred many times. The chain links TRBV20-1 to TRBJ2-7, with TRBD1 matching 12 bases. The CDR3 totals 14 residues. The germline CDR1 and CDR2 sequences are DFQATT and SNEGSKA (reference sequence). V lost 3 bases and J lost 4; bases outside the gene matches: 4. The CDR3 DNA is TGCAGTGCTAGTAGGGACAGGGGGCCGTACGAGCAGTACTTC. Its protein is CSASRDRGPYEQYF.

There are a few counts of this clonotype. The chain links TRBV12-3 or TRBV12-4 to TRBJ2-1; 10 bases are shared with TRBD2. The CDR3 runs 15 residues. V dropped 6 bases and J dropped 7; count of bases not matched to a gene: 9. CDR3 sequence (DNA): TGTGCCAGCAGGCTCCCCGGGACTAGCGCGAATGAGCAGTTCTTC. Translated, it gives CASRLPGTSANEQFF.

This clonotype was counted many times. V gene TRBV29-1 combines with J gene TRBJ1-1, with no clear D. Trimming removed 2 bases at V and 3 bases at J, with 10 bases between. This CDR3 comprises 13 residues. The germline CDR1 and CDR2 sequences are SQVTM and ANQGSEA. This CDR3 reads CSVEPAGYTEAFF. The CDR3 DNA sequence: TGCAGCGTTGAACCCGCGGGTTACACTGAAGCTTTCTTT. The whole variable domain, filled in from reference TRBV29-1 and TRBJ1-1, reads SAVISQKPSRDICQRGTSLTIQCQVDSQVTMMFWYRQQPGQSLTLIATANQGSEATYESGFVIDKFPISRPNLTFSTLTVSNMSPEDSSIYLCSVEPAGYTEAFFGQGTRLTVV.

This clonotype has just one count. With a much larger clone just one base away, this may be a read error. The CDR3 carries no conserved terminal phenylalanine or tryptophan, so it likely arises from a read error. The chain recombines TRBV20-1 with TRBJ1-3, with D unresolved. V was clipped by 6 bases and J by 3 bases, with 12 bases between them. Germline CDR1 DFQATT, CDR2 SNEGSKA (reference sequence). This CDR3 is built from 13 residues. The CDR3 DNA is TGCAGTGCCCCTACGAGGGTTGGAAACACCATATATTTA. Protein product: CSAPTRVGNTIYL.

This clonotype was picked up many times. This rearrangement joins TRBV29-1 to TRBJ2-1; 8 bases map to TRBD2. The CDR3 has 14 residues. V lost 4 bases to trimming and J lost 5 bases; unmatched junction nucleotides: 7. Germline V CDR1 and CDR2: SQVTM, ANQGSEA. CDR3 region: CSVGGERGHNEQFF. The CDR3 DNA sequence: TGCAGCGTTGGCGGCGAGCGGGGGCACAATGAGCAGTTCTTC.

The chain's CDR3 is CASSPPGGGGTDTQYF. CDR3 bases: TGTGCCAGCAGCCCCCCCGGAGGGGGGGGCACAGATACGCAGTATTTT. This chain connects TRBV7-2 to TRBJ2-3; D is possibly TRBD2 (7 bases). Germline V lookup: CDR1 SGHTA, CDR2 FQGNSA. V shed 5 bases and J shed 1 base, with 16 bases lying between them. This CDR3 comprises 16 residues.